A single sample gave rise to the 29 T cell receptor beta chains below, sequenced in a study of T cell responses to AZD1222 COVID-19 vaccine. Produced via immunoSEQ multiplex PCR; TCRdb's table is partial and in-frame only. The table records approximately 91,000 clones, approximately 90% of them present only once. Sequencing was performed on peripheral blood, taken 28 days after the second AZD1222 dose. Receptors were obtained from an adult who received the AZD1222 COVID-19 vaccine.

About this clone itself: In the same sample, other DNA sequences code for this CDR3. The rearrangement links TRBV5-1 to TRBJ2-3; maybe TRBD2 (6 bases). V lost 0 bases and J 1 base, leaving 6 bases between the germline ends. Germline-derived CDR1 and CDR2 are SGHRS and YFSETQ. The CDR3 runs to 14 residues. CDR3 amino acids: CASSLAGGTDTQYF. CDR3 bases: TGCGCCAGCAGCTTGGCGGGGGGCACAGATACGCAGTATTTT.

V is TRBV5-1 and J is TRBJ2-2; a possible D gene is TRBD1 (6 bases). The germline CDR1 and CDR2 sequences are SGHRS and YFSETQ. V lost 3 bases to trimming and J lost 4 bases, with 16 bases between them. The CDR3 extends over 16 amino acids. CDR3 DNA: TGCGCCAGCAGCTCCACAGGGCTTCAGGTCACCGGGGAGCTGTTTTTT. Residues: CASSSTGLQVTGELFF.

As DNA, the CDR3 is TGCGCCAGCAGCTTGGCTCAGGGAAACATGAACACTGAAGCTTTCTTT. Protein sequence: CASSLAQGNMNTEAFF. The gene calls are TRBV5-1 and TRBJ1-1, with TRBD1 as a possible D gene (5 bases). CDR1 and CDR2 from the germline V gene are SGHRS and YFSETQ. The CDR3 sequence is 16 residues long. Trimming took 0 bases from V and 0 from J, leaving 12 bases between them.

The chain couples TRBV7-2 to TRBJ2-1; D assignment may be TRBD1 or TRBD2 (5 bases each). Looked up from germline, CDR1 is SGHTA and CDR2 is FQGNSA. V was clipped by 1 base and J by 10 bases, with 14 bases between them. The CDR3 contains 14 residues. The CDR3 DNA reads as TGTGCCAGCAGCTTAGAGCCAGACCGGGGCGAGCAGTTCTTC. It encodes CASSLEPDRGEQFF.

V is TRBV6-5 and J is TRBJ1-1; 9 bases align to TRBD1. The germline CDR1 and CDR2 sequences are MNHEY and SVGAGI. Trimming took 8 bases from V and 2 from J; bases not matched to a gene: 9. The CDR3 has 15 amino acids. CDR3 loop: CASYFPGQGNTEAFF. DNA of the CDR3: TGTGCCAGCTATTTCCCGGGACAGGGCAACACTGAAGCTTTCTTT.

This clone is categorized as medium-sized (0.01 to 0.1%). CDR3 loop: CSGHLPGTGGSIGTEAFF. CDR3 bases: TGCAGCGGACACCTACCCGGGACAGGGGGCTCAATAGGCACTGAAGCTTTCTTT. The V call is TRBV29-1, the J call TRBJ1-1; 12 positions agree with TRBD1. Per the germline V gene, CDR1 is SQVTM and CDR2 is ANQGSEA. V lost 7 bases and J lost 4; bases outside the gene matches: 19. This CDR3 is built from 18 residues.

The chain combines TRBV12-3 or TRBV12-4 with TRBJ1-3; perhaps TRBD1 as D (5 bases). V was trimmed by 7 bases and J by 3 bases, leaving 7 bases between them. The CDR3 is 12 amino acids. CDR3 nucleotide sequence: TGTGCCAGCACAGGGTTTGGAAACACCATATATTTT. Protein sequence: CASTGFGNTIYF.

The chain combines TRBV28 with TRBJ2-7; TRBD2 agrees at 7 bases. J was trimmed by 6 bases and V by 2 bases; bases with no gene match: 13. In germline, CDR1 is MDHEN, CDR2 SYDVKM. CDR3 length: 16 amino acids. The CDR3 spells CASSLPPWRERAEQYF. DNA of the CDR3: TGTGCCAGCAGTTTACCCCCATGGCGGGAGCGGGCCGAGCAGTACTTC.

The chain joins TRBV3-1 (or the pseudogene TRBV3-2) to TRBJ2-2; D is ambiguous. The V end was cut by 0 bases, the J end by 6 bases, with 5 bases between. CDR3 length: 13 amino acids. CDR1 is LGHDT and CDR2 is YNNKEL in the germline V gene (reference sequence). CDR3 loop: CASSQDSPGELFF. Written as DNA, the CDR3 is TGTGCCAGCAGCCAAGATAGCCCCGGGGAGCTGTTTTTT.

This clone was counted a few times. The chain is built from TRBV12-5 and TRBJ2-1; D unclear. CDR1 is LGHNT and CDR2 is FRNRAP in the germline V gene. CDR3 length: 14 amino acids. Trimming removed 4 bases from V and 7 bases from J, with 14 bases in between. The CDR3 nucleotides read TGTGCTAGTGGTTCCCTCAGTGAACGGAATGAGCAGTTCTTC. Translating gives CASGSLSERNEQFF. Full variable domain (outside the CDR3, taken from reference TRBV12-5 and TRBJ2-1): DARVTQTPRHKVTEMGQEVTMRCQPILGHNTVFWYRQTMMQGLELLAYFRNRAPLDDSGMPKDRFSAEMPDATLATLKIQPSEPRDSAVYFCASGSLSERNEQFFGPGTRLTVL.

The CDR3 nucleotides read TGCGCCAGCAGCCAAGATATCGGGAGTGGCATAGATACGCAGTATTTT. Protein product: CASSQDIGSGIDTQYF. The gene calls are TRBV4-3 and TRBJ2-3, with a tentative D call TRBD2 (6 bases). CDR3 length: 16 amino acids. V was trimmed by 0 bases and J by 5 bases, leaving 15 bases between them. Germline V gene lookup returns CDR1 LGHNA and CDR2 YSLEER.

This clone was picked up one time. This chain connects TRBV19 to TRBJ1-5; weak D call: TRBD1 (5 bases). V gave up 7 bases and J gave up 6 bases, with 28 bases separating them. This CDR3 has 18 amino acids. Per the germline V gene, CDR1 is LNHDA and CDR2 is SQIVND (reference sequence). CDR3 nucleotides: TGTGCCAGTACCCAGCAGGCGGGCTTCGAAGGGAGGGGTCAGCCCCAGCATTTT. This codes for CASTQQAGFEGRGQPQHF.

The J gene is TRBJ2-5, the V gene TRBV6-2 or TRBV6-3, with 10 nucleotides matching TRBD2. V was clipped by 5 bases and J by 4 bases; unmatched bases: 4. The CDR3 extends over 14 amino acids. Germline values: CDR1 MNHEY, CDR2 SVGEGT. The CDR3 region has the DNA TGTGCCAGCAGTCCCTCTAGCGGGAGAGAGACCCAGTACTTC. This sequence encodes CASSPSSGRETQYF.

With regard to this clone: One end of the junction varies from germline; a read error may be responsible. The rearrangement uses TRBV5-8 and TRBJ1-4; unclear D gene. The V gene's germline CDR1 is SGHTS and CDR2 YDEGEE. This CDR3 region has 16 residues. The chain's CDR3 is CASSHGLGGFNEQLFF. In DNA form, the CDR3 reads TGTGCCAGCAGCCATGGGTTAGGCGGTTTTAATGAACAACTGTTTTTT. Full variable domain (remainder filled in from reference TRBV5-8 and TRBJ1-4): EAGVTQSPTHLIKTRGQQATLRCSPISGHTSVYWYQQALGLGLQFLLWYDEGEERNRGNFPPRFSGRQFPNYSSELNVNALELEDSALYLCASSHGLGGFNEQLFFGSGTQLSVL.

In its sample, this clone was seen once. The chain links TRBV2 to TRBJ2-7; D is ambiguous. The V gene lost 2 bases and the J gene lost 6 bases, with 20 bases spanning the gap. Per the germline V gene, CDR1 is SNHLY and CDR2 is FYNNEI. The CDR3 extends over 16 amino acids. CDR3 protein: CASSERGRSPPGEQYF. CDR3 in DNA: TGTGCCAGCAGTGAACGAGGCAGGTCACCTCCTGGCGAGCAGTACTTC.

The chain recombines TRBV29-1 with TRBJ2-5, with D perhaps matching TRBD1 (6 bases). Germline CDR1 is SQVTM and CDR2 is ANQGSEA. The CDR3 covers 13 residues. Trimming took off 4 bases at V and 3 bases at J, with 12 bases between the two ends. CDR3 sequence reads: CSVGGLSEETQYF. Here the CDR3 DNA reads TGCAGCGTTGGGGGGCTTAGCGAAGAGACCCAGTACTTC. Full variable domain (missing parts from reference TRBV29-1 and TRBJ2-5): SAVISQKPSRDICQRGTSLTIQCQVDSQVTMMFWYRQQPGQSLTLIATANQGSEATYESGFVIDKFPISRPNLTFSTLTVSNMSPEDSSIYLCSVGGLSEETQYFGPGTRLLVL.

V and J are TRBV28 and TRBJ2-3, with D possibly being TRBD1 or TRBD2 (5 bases each). Per germline, CDR1 MDHEN and CDR2 SYDVKM. The V end lost 6 bases, the J end lost 0 bases, and 13 bases lay between the germline ends. The CDR3 totals 15 residues. This chain's CDR3 is CASSTRDVSTDTQYF. The DNA of the CDR3 is TGTGCCAGCAGCACCCGGGACGTAAGCACAGATACGCAGTATTTT.

This sequence joins TRBV2 and TRBJ2-1; TRBD1 matches 10 bases. Trimming cost V 4 bases and J 7 bases; bases outside gene matches: 1. Germline loops: CDR1 SNHLY, CDR2 FYNNEI. The CDR3 has 13 amino acids. CDR3 sequence: CASSGQGANEQFF. The CDR3 DNA reads as TGTGCCAGCAGTGGACAGGGGGCGAATGAGCAGTTCTTC.

This chain uses TRBV9 with TRBJ2-7; the match to TRBD1 covers 9 bases. Looked up from germline, CDR1 is SGDLS and CDR2 is YYNGEE. V lost 3 bases, J lost 2 bases, and 6 bases stayed unmatched. This CDR3 contains 15 residues. This CDR3 reads CASSAGTGSAYEQYF. CDR3 DNA sequence: TGTGCCAGCAGCGCCGGGACAGGGAGTGCCTACGAGCAGTACTTC.

The rearrangement uses TRBV2 and TRBJ2-7; D not certain. CDR1 and CDR2 (germline): SNHLY, FYNNEI. The CDR3 consists of 13 residues. Between the trimmed V and J ends, which lost 4 bases and 4 bases, there was a span of 11 bases. The CDR3, as DNA: TGTGCCAGCAGTGCGGGCCAGTCATACGAGCAGTACTTC. Its translation is CASSAGQSYEQYF.

The J gene is TRBJ2-3, the V gene TRBV19; the match to TRBD1 covers 10 bases. The CDR3 is 17 residues long. Germline V CDR1 and CDR2: LNHDA, SQIVND (reference sequence). V lost 5 bases, J lost 1 base, and 9 bases stayed unmatched. The CDR3 here is CASSLSGTGVGTDTQYF. The CDR3 bases are TGTGCCAGTAGTCTCTCCGGGACAGGGGTCGGCACAGATACGCAGTATTTT.

V usage is TRBV5-1 and J usage is TRBJ2-7; possibly TRBD2 for D (5 bases). The CDR3 extends over 12 amino acids. Per the germline V gene, CDR1 is SGHRS and CDR2 is YFSETQ. V lost 4 bases and J lost 4, with 9 bases in between. The CDR3 coding sequence is TGCGCCAGCAGCCCCGAGGGTTACGAGCAGTACTTC. This translates into CASSPEGYEQYF.

The V call is TRBV30, the J call TRBJ1-2, with D unresolved. This CDR3 has 14 residues. The V gene's germline CDR1 is GTSNPN and CDR2 SVGIG (reference sequence). V dropped 5 bases and J dropped 4 bases, with 17 bases sitting between them. CDR3 DNA: TGTGCCTGGTTATCCTATCGGGGATTCTATGGCTACACCTTC. This translates into CAWLSYRGFYGYTF.

The genes are TRBV28 and TRBJ1-3; TRBD1 is a possible D gene (6 bases). CDR1 MDHEN and CDR2 SYDVKM come from the germline V gene. The length of the CDR3 is 16 residues. Trimming cost V 1 base and J 0 bases, with 10 bases left between them. CDR3 in amino acids: CASSLYTGSSGNTIYF. Written as DNA, the CDR3 is TGTGCCAGCAGTTTATATACAGGGAGCTCTGGAAACACCATATATTTT. Looking up the rest from reference TRBV28 and TRBJ1-3 gives the full variable domain: DVKVTQSSRYLVKRTGEKVFLECVQDMDHENMFWYRQDPGLGLRLIYFSYDVKMKEKGDIPEGYSVSREKKERFSLILESASTNQTSMYLCASSLYTGSSGNTIYFGEGSWLTVV.

The chain recombines TRBV18 with TRBJ2-3; D might be TRBD1 or TRBD2, each matching 5 bases. Germline CDR1 KGHSH, CDR2 LQKENI. V was cut by 4 bases and J by 1 base, with 12 bases left in between. This CDR3 has 15 residues. The CDR3 DNA sequence: TGTGCCAGCTCACTCCGGGACCTTCGCACAGATACGCAGTATTTT. Translating it yields CASSLRDLRTDTQYF.

The chain is built from TRBV7-2 and TRBJ1-5; the match to TRBD1 covers 7 bases. This CDR3 spans 15 amino acids. The V gene's germline CDR1 is SGHTA and CDR2 FQGNSA. The junction had 8 bases not matched to a gene; V was cut back by 5 bases and J by 4 bases. The CDR3 DNA reads TGTGCCAGCAGCCCCAGGGGGGCGGGGAATCAGCCCCAGCATTTT. Encoded protein: CASSPRGAGNQPQHF.

V usage is TRBV11-2 and J usage is TRBJ2-5; perhaps TRBD1 as D (7 bases). The germline CDR1 and CDR2 sequences are SGHAT and FQNNGV. The CDR3 extends over 15 amino acids. V was clipped by 1 base and J by 4 bases, with 13 bases between them. CDR3 sequence reads: CASSLGGGGGETQYF. DNA of the CDR3: TGTGCCAGCAGCTTAGGTGGAGGGGGCGGAGAGACCCAGTACTTC.

The chain carries TRBV6-6 and TRBJ2-1; D is possibly TRBD1 (6 bases). Trimming stripped 0 bases from V and 12 bases from J, with 15 bases between. The CDR3 consists of 14 residues. CDR1 and CDR2 from the germline V gene are MNHNY and SVGAGI (reference sequence). CDR3 in amino acids: CASSYSSDGRGQFF. CDR3 sequence (DNA): TGTGCCAGCAGTTACTCGTCTGATGGCAGGGGGCAGTTCTTC.

This chain connects TRBV10-3 to TRBJ1-2, with TRBD1 as a possible D gene (5 bases). V lost 7 bases, J lost 1 base, and 10 bases lay in between. The CDR3 sequence is 13 residues long. Germline loops: CDR1 ENHRY, CDR2 SYGVKD. CDR3 protein: CAITPGLNYGYTF. The DNA of the CDR3 is TGTGCCATCACGCCAGGGCTTAACTATGGCTACACCTTC.